A single sample gave rise to the 13 T cell receptor beta chains below, sequenced in a study of cytomegalovirus exposure and HLA in healthy donors. PCR employed 60 Vbeta and 13 Jbeta primers. Profiling relied on immunoSEQ multiplex PCR, and the TCRdb table lists in-frame clones only, not all of them. Seen here are 120,000 or so clones, 60% to 85% observed once, and the top ten hold 1%. The sample comprised PBMCs. These receptors were taken from a human donor in good health.

This chain uses TRBV7-9 with TRBJ2-1, with 11 positions matching TRBD2. Germline CDR1 and CDR2: SEHNR and FQNEAQ (reference sequence). V shed 0 bases, J shed 9 bases, and the junction held 7 bases outside the gene matches. This CDR3 is 16 amino acids long. CDR3: CASSLAGTSGPGEQFF. As DNA, the CDR3 is TGTGCCAGCAGCTTAGCAGGGACTAGCGGACCGGGTGAGCAGTTCTTC.

The J gene is TRBJ1-4, the V gene TRBV7-2; 10 positions match TRBD1. After removal of 1 base from V and 4 bases from J, the junction contained 3 bases not matched to a gene. This CDR3 has 16 residues. Germline V CDR1 and CDR2: SGHTA, FQGNSA. The CDR3 nucleotides are TGTGCCAGCAGCTTAGAAGGACAGGGGGGTAATGAAAAACTGTTTTTT. This sequence encodes CASSLEGQGGNEKLFF.

The chain links TRBV7-9 to TRBJ2-1, with unresolved D. Germline loops: CDR1 SEHNR, CDR2 FQNEAQ (reference sequence). CDR3 length equals 12 residues. V lost 2 bases, J lost 7 bases, and 6 bases lay in between. In DNA, the CDR3 is TGTGCCAGCAGCTTATCCGGGAATGAGCAGTTCTTC. Amino acid sequence: CASSLSGNEQFF.

The CDR3 region is CASSVGGGSTEAFF. The DNA of the CDR3 is TGTGCCAGCAGCGTAGGAGGAGGGAGCACTGAAGCTTTCTTT. The chain joins TRBV9 to TRBJ1-1; unclear D gene. The CDR3 spans 14 residues. Germline V gene lookup returns CDR1 SGDLS and CDR2 YYNGEE. Trimming left V 0 bases short and J 4 bases short, with 10 bases between.

This clone was detected a few times. This chain joins TRBV21-1 and TRBJ1-6; the table's D call of TRBD1 was not tested on the DNA. TRBV21-1 is labeled a pseudogene. The CDR3 is 17 residues long. In DNA, the CDR3 is TGTGCCAGCAGCAAAGCGAGGGGACAGGTCTATAATTCACCCCTCCACTTT. Residues: CASSKARGQVYNSPLHF.

This chain uses TRBV9 with TRBJ1-2; D call uncertain. CDR3 length equals 14 residues. CDR1 and CDR2 from the germline V gene are SGDLS and YYNGEE. The V gene lost 0 bases and the J gene lost 8 bases, with 14 bases spanning the gap. The CDR3 here is CASSVGDWAAGYTF. The CDR3 region has the DNA TGTGCCAGCAGCGTAGGAGATTGGGCCGCGGGCTACACCTTC.

This clone was seen a handful of times. This chain links TRBV20-1 with TRBJ1-1; D unresolved. The length of the CDR3 is 11 residues. Germline loops: CDR1 DFQATT, CDR2 SNEGSKA (reference sequence). V was shortened by 3 bases and J by 12 bases, with 14 bases between the two germline ends. CDR3 region: CSARAGEETFF. CDR3 in DNA: TGCAGTGCTAGGGCGGGAGAGGAGACTTTCTTT.

The J gene is TRBJ1-2, the V gene TRBV7-9, with TRBD1 matching over 7 bases. V lost 5 bases and J lost 8; bases outside the gene matches: 11. The CDR3 contains 14 residues. Germline CDR1 SEHNR, CDR2 FQNEAQ (reference sequence). CDR3 sequence reads: CASSPGQGVFGYTF. In DNA, the CDR3 is TGTGCCAGCAGCCCGGGGCAGGGGGTCTTCGGCTACACCTTC.

With regard to this clone: The sample holds other DNA sequences that translate to the same CDR3. The V call is TRBV5-1, the J call TRBJ1-1; 9 bases agree with TRBD1. J gave up 10 bases and V 4 bases, and 2 bases lay outside the gene matches. Per germline, CDR1 SGHRS and CDR2 YFSETQ. This CDR3 region has 11 residues. The CDR3 DNA sequence: TGCGCCAGCAGCCGGGGACAGGGAGCTTTCTTT. It codes for CASSRGQGAFF.

This chain joins TRBV5-1 and TRBJ2-7; 11 positions agree with TRBD2. This CDR3 is 16 amino acids long. CDR1 and CDR2 from the germline V gene are SGHRS and YFSETQ. V trimming: 0 bases; J trimming: 4 bases; junction bases outside the gene matches: 6. Written as DNA, the CDR3 is TGCGCCAGCAGCTTGGACTTAACTAGCGGGGGTTACGAGCAGTACTTC. Translated, it gives CASSLDLTSGGYEQYF.

This chain connects TRBV4-3 to TRBJ2-1; possibly TRBD2 for D (5 bases). V lost 3 bases and J 5 bases, leaving 11 bases between the germline ends. CDR1 LGHNA and CDR2 YSLEER come from the germline V gene. The CDR3 has 14 residues. The CDR3 loop is CASSHPGYHNEQFF. In DNA form, the CDR3 reads TGCGCCAGCAGCCACCCGGGGTACCACAATGAGCAGTTCTTC.

The chain links TRBV6-5 to TRBJ1-2, with TRBD1 matching over 8 bases. The V segment lost 6 bases and the J segment 5 bases; nucleotides outside the gene matches: 11. CDR3 length equals 15 residues. From germline, CDR1 is MNHEY and CDR2 SVGAGI. The CDR3 loop reads CASRLGQGTLYGYTF. CDR3 bases: TGTGCCAGCAGACTCGGACAGGGAACCTTATATGGCTACACCTTC.

Note on this clone: Distinct nucleotide sequences in the sample also encode this CDR3. The chain carries TRBV5-1 and TRBJ1-1; the D gene is possibly TRBD1 (6 bases). Germline lookup yields CDR1 SGHRS and CDR2 YFSETQ. This CDR3 comprises 14 residues. The germline V and J ends were trimmed by 0 bases and 1 base, with 7 bases remaining between them. CDR3 region: CASSLGGQNTEAFF. CDR3 nucleotide sequence: TGCGCCAGCAGCTTGGGGGGACAGAACACTGAAGCTTTCTTT.